The 9 T cell receptor beta chains in this list originate from one sample, sequenced in a study of shared clonotypes between healthy human individuals. Profiling relied on immunoSEQ multiplex PCR, and the TCRdb table lists in-frame clones only, not all of them. The sample shows some 1 million clones, 65% to 80% of them seen only once. Specimen: memory CD4+ T cells sorted from blood. Regarding subset: CD45RA-negative fraction. The source is a man younger than 30 in good health.

The gene calls are TRBV9 and TRBJ2-3; D remains unclear. The CDR3 loop spans 13 amino acids. Germline V CDR1 and CDR2: SGDLS, YYNGEE. The CDR3 loop is CYPGPSSTDTQYF. The DNA for the CDR3 is TGTTACCCCGGGCCGTCGAGCACAGATACGCAGTATTTT.

The V gene is TRBV30, the J gene TRBJ1-4; D is perhaps TRBD1 (5 bases). Germline lookup yields CDR1 GTSNPN and CDR2 SVGIG (reference sequence). Trimming pared 3 bases from V and 7 bases from J, leaving 15 bases between. The CDR3 contains 14 residues. The CDR3 region is CAWRTPGPREKLFF. DNA for the CDR3: TGTGCCTGGAGAACTCCGGGACCCCGTGAAAAACTGTTTTTT.

This clone was seen a few times. The gene calls are TRBV5-4 and TRBJ2-2; TRBD2 is a possible D gene (6 bases). The CDR3 extends over 17 amino acids. Germline V CDR1 and CDR2: SGHNT, YYREEE (reference sequence). The germline V and J ends were trimmed by 2 bases and 5 bases, with 19 bases remaining between them. The CDR3 loop is CASSLFSSGRGTGELFF. CDR3 DNA sequence: TGTGCCAGCAGCTTATTTAGTAGCGGACGAGGTACCGGGGAGCTGTTTTTT.

Only a few counts were recorded for this clone. The chain recombines TRBV10-1 with TRBJ1-2; a possible D gene is TRBD1 (6 bases). Trimming pared 6 bases from V and 4 bases from J, leaving 12 bases between. Germline CDR1 WNHNN, CDR2 SYGVQD (reference sequence). This CDR3 has 13 residues. The CDR3 bases are TGCGCCAGCAGCCCCGACAGGATCTATGGCTACACCTTC. It codes for CASSPDRIYGYTF.

V is TRBV5-4 and J is TRBJ1-1; possibly TRBD1 for D (6 bases). Germline assignment: CDR1 SGHNT and CDR2 YYREEE (reference sequence). There are 15 residues in the CDR3. Trimming took 0 bases from V and 2 from J, leaving 11 bases between them. CDR3 in DNA: TGTGCCAGCAGCTTGGAGGCCAGGGGCAACACTGAAGCTTTCTTT. Encoded protein: CASSLEARGNTEAFF. Using reference TRBV5-4 and TRBJ1-1 for the parts outside the CDR3, the full variable domain is ETGVTQSPTHLIKTRGQQVTLRCSSQSGHNTVSWYQQALGQGPQFIFQYYREEENGRGNFPPRFSGLQFPNYSSELNVNALELDDSALYLCASSLEARGNTEAFFGQGTRLTVV.

The chain has TRBV28 and TRBJ1-1, with D perhaps matching TRBD1 (6 bases). The CDR3 has 15 residues. Deletions cut 3 bases from V and 5 bases from J, with 16 bases between. Looked up from germline, CDR1 is MDHEN and CDR2 is SYDVKM. The CDR3 DNA is TGTGCCAGCAGTTTCAGAAACAGGGTTTTGACTGAAGCTTTCTTT. Amino acids: CASSFRNRVLTEAFF.

The rearrangement joins TRBV7-9 to TRBJ2-7, with 7 bases that match TRBD1. CDR1 is SEHNR and CDR2 is FQNEAQ in the germline V gene (reference sequence). V dropped 5 bases and J dropped 2; count of bases not matched to a gene: 9. CDR3 size: 15 residues. CDR3: CASSRSDRQPYEQYF. The CDR3 DNA sequence: TGTGCCAGCAGCCGATCGGACAGGCAGCCCTACGAGCAGTACTTC.

This clone was picked up a small number of times. This rearrangement joins TRBV7-2 to TRBJ2-1; D gene unclear. Germline V lookup: CDR1 SGHTA, CDR2 FQGNSA. CDR3 size: 13 residues. V was clipped by 5 bases and J by 6 bases, with 11 bases between them. The CDR3 DNA reads as TGTGCCAGCAGCGTGGCCACGGGCAATGAGCAGTTCTTC. It is translated as CASSVATGNEQFF.

V usage is TRBV9 and J usage is TRBJ1-3, with D possibly TRBD1 on 6 matching bases. Germline CDR1 reads SGDLS; CDR2 reads YYNGEE. The length of the CDR3 is 15 residues. V was trimmed by 2 bases and J by 7 bases, leaving 16 bases between them. Here the CDR3 DNA reads TGTGCCAGCAGCGTCGGGGGGGCGACGTTCAACACCATATATTTT. Protein sequence: CASSVGGATFNTIYF. The full variable domain, completed using reference TRBV9 and TRBJ1-3, is DSGVTQTPKHLITATGQRVTLRCSPRSGDLSVYWYQQSLDQGLQFLIQYYNGEERAKGNILERFSAQQFPDLHSELNLSSLELGDSALYFCASSVGGATFNTIYFGEGSWLTVV.